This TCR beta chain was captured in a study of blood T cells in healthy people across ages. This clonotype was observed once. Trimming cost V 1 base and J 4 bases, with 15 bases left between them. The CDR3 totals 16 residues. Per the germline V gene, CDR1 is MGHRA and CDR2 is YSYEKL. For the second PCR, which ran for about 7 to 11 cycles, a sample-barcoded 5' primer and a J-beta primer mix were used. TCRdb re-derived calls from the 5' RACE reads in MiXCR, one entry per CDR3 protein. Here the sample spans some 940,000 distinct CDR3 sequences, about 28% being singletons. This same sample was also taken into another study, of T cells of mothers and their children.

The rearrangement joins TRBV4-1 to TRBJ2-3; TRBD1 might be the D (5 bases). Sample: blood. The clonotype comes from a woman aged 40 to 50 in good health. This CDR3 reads CASSQVDMGLADTQYF. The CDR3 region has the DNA TGCGCCAGCAGCCAAGTAGACATGGGGCTCGCAGATACGCAGTATTTT.